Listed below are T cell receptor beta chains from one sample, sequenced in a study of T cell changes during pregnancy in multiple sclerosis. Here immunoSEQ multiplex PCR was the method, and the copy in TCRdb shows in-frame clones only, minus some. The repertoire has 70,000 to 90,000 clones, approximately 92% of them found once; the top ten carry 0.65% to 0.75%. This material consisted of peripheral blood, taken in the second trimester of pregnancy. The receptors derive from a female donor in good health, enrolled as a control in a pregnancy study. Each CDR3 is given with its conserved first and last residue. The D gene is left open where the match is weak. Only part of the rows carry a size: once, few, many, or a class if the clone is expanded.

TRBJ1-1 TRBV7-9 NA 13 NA TGTGCCAGCAGCCCGATGGGGAGCCCCGAAGCTTTCTTT CASSPMGSPEAFF
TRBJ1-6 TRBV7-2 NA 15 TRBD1 TGTGCCAGCAGGTCGACAGGGGGGAATGTTTCACCCCTCCACTTT CASRSTGGNVSPLHF
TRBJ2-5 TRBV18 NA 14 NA TGTGCCAGCTCGCGCGCGGGCCCTCGGGAGACCCAGTACTTC CASSRAGPRETQYF
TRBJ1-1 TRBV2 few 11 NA TGTGCCAGCAGATTGATAGATGAAGCTTTCTTT CASRLIDEAFF
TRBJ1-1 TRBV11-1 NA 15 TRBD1 TGTGCCAGCAGCCCCCGACAGGGAACGAGGACTGAAGCTTTCTTT CASSPRQGTRTEAFF
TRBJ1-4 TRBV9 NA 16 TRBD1 TGTGCCAGCAGCGCAACGCCAGGGGGCTTTAATGAAAAACTGTTTTTT CASSATPGGFNEKLFF
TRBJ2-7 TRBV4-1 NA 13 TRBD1 TGCGCCAGCAGCTCGGGACAGAACTACGAGCAGTACTTC CASSSGQNYEQYF
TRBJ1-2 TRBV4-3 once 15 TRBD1 TGCGCCAGCAGCCAAGATTTAGGGACAGGATATGGCTACACCTTC CASSQDLGTGYGYTF
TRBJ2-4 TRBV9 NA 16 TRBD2 TGTGCCAGCAGCTCTGACAGCGGGGGAATTTCTAACATTCAGTACTTC CASSSDSGGISNIQYF
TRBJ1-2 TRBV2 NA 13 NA TGTGCCAGCGGGCGGGGTGACTACAATGGCTACACCTTC CASGRGDYNGYTF
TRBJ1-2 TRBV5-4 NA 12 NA TGTGCCAGCAGCCTCAACACCAATGGCTACACCTTC CASSLNTNGYTF
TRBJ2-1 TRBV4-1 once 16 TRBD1 TGCGCCAGCAGCCAAGGTTACGGACAGGGGGCAAATGAGCAGTTCTTC CASSQGYGQGANEQFF
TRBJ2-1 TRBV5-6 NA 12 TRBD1 TGTGCCAGCAGGGACAGGGAGGATGAGCAGTTCTTC CASRDREDEQFF
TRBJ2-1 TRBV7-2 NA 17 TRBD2 TGTGCCAGCAGCTTAGTCCCCCGACTAGCGGGGTCCAATGAGCAGTTCTTC CASSLVPRLAGSNEQFF
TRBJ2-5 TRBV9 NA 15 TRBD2 TGTGCCAGCAGCCTGCGGGGGGGGCTGCGAGAGACCCAGTACTTC CASSLRGGLRETQYF
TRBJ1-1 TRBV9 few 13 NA TGTGCCAGCAGCGTAGCTCCGGGAGGCGAAGCTTTCTTT CASSVAPGGEAFF
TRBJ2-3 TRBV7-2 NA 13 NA TGTGCCATTACAAACACAGGGACAGATACGCAGTATTTT CAITNTGTDTQYF
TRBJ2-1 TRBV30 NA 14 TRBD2 TGTGCCTGGAGTGTCCGGGGGGCCTACAATGAGCAGTTCTTC CAWSVRGAYNEQFF
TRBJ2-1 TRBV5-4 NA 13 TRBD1 TGTGCCAGCAGCCCCACGGACAGGCCTGAGCAGTTCTTC CASSPTDRPEQFF
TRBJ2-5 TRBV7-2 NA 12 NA TGTGCCAGCAGCTGGGGGAGGGAGACCCAGTACTTC CASSWGRETQYF
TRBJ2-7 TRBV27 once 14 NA TGTGCCAGCAGCCCTACCATAGCACACTACGAGCAGTACTTC CASSPTIAHYEQYF
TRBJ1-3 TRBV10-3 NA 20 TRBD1 TGTGCCATCAGTGAGGGCCCGACAGGGGGCTCGAAGAGCTCTGGAAACACCATATATTTT CAISEGPTGGSKSSGNTIYF
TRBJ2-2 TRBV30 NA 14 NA TGTGCCTGGAGTGACAGGGTGAACACCGGGGAGCTGTTTTTT CAWSDRVNTGELFF
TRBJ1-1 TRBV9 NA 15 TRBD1 TGTGCCAGCAGCGCAGGGGGATCTATAGACACTGAAGCTTTCTTT CASSAGGSIDTEAFF
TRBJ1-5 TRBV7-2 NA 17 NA TGTGCCAGCAGCTTAGATTTGGCATCCCTTAGCAATCAGCCCCAGCATTTT CASSLDLASLSNQPQHF
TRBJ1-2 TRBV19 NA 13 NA TGTGCCAGTACCATGGGGTGGGGGGACGGCTACACCTTC CASTMGWGDGYTF
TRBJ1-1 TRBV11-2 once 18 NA TGTGCCAGCAGCTTAGGACAGCTCATTTCCCTTATGAACACTGAAGCTTTCTTT CASSLGQLISLMNTEAFF